This T cell receptor beta chain was profiled in a study of blood T cell dynamics during melanoma immunotherapy. This clone occurred once. What it binds is unknown. Time point specified: pre-treatment baseline. V was shortened by 6 bases and J by 8 bases, with 19 bases between the two germline ends. Germline CDR1 LNHDA, CDR2 SQIVND (reference sequence). The CDR3 runs 14 residues. Each bulk PBMC sample had 300 to 400 ng DNA loaded. The repertoire was sequenced with immunoSEQ multiplex PCR; TCRdb's copy has only in-frame clones and lacks some. The repertoire consists of tens of thousands of clones, with over 85% occurring once and the leading ten covering roughly 1.2%. Findings and limits, study-wide: Disease-control patients' PBMC repertoires became either more clonal or more diverse at W3.

V is TRBV19 and J is TRBJ1-1; D remains ambiguous. The specimen was blood, collected from a patient treated with checkpoint blockade. The clonotype was recovered from a human donor with melanoma. In DNA, the CDR3 is TGTGCCAGTAGAAACGCACGGGGTCGGACCGAAGCTTTCTTT. Amino acid sequence: CASRNARGRTEAFF.